This TCR beta chain was sequenced for a study of blood T cell repertoires in COVID-19. Study as a whole: Both acute and convalescent COVID-19 samples were obtained from the United States, Italy and Spain. Nucleic acid was either cDNA or gDNA, and it came from T cells, B-cell-depleted T cells, or PBMCs.

Germline V lookup: CDR1 MDHEN, CDR2 SYDVKM. The CDR3 covers 14 residues. The V and J ends lost 8 bases and 3 bases, in that order; junction bases with no gene match: 9. Per the original methods: Amplified reference gene primers provided the basis for estimating nucleated cell counts. The assay was immunoSEQ multiplex PCR, and TCRdb's table has in-frame clones only and misses some. V, J and clone size are taken as reported in that table, and D and trimming were inferred from the DNA itself. The sample has under 450,000 clones; about 80% are singletons. The origin of this receptor is a human donor with acute or convalescent COVID-19. The donor label of this sample is uncertain. Sequencing used peripheral blood. The rearrangement links TRBV28 to TRBJ1-2, with 7 bases fitting TRBD1. CDR3 residues: CASSLTGDHYGYTF. The CDR3 DNA reads TGTGCCAGCTCACTTACAGGGGATCACTATGGCTACACCTTC.